These 21 T cell receptor beta chains were all obtained from the same sample, sequenced in a study of cytomegalovirus exposure and HLA in healthy donors. PCR amplification relied on 60 Vbeta primers (plus 13 Jbeta primers). Some clones are missing from TCRdb's copy, which holds only in-frame ones; the method was immunoSEQ multiplex PCR. The sample contains about 110,000 clones, around 73% of which appear only once. What was sequenced was PBMCs. These receptors all come from a man aged 25 to 40 in good health and CMV-seronegative.

This chain uses TRBV28 with TRBJ2-4, with 7 bases fitting TRBD2. The V and J ends lost 5 bases and 1 base, in that order; junction bases with no gene match: 5. From germline, CDR1 is MDHEN and CDR2 SYDVKM. This CDR3 contains 15 residues. The CDR3 loop is CASSPGLGAKNIQYF. The CDR3 DNA sequence: TGTGCCAGCAGTCCTGGACTAGGGGCCAAAAACATTCAGTACTTC.

The chain carries TRBV30 and TRBJ1-3; unclear D gene. This CDR3 has 11 residues. Germline V lookup: CDR1 GTSNPN, CDR2 SVGIG (reference sequence). The V end lost 2 bases, the J end lost 3 bases, and 2 bases lay between the germline ends. The CDR3 DNA is TGTGCCTGGAGTTATGGAAACACCATATATTTT. This sequence encodes CAWSYGNTIYF.

This chain links TRBV19 with TRBJ2-1; the match to TRBD1 covers 7 bases. Germline V CDR1 and CDR2: LNHDA, SQIVND (reference sequence). The CDR3 is 15 amino acids. The V segment lost 3 bases and the J segment 5 bases; nucleotides outside the gene matches: 7. CDR3 residues: CASSISPTGNNEQFF. The CDR3 DNA follows: TGTGCCAGTAGTATTAGCCCGACAGGGAACAATGAGCAGTTCTTC.

J is TRBJ2-3 and V is TRBV15; D possibly corresponds to TRBD2 (5 bases). CDR3 length equals 13 residues. Germline V gene data show CDR1 as LNHNV and CDR2 as YYDKDF (reference sequence). The V gene lost 1 base and the J gene lost 6 bases, with 8 bases spanning the gap. The CDR3, as DNA: TGTGCCACCAGCAGAGTGAGAGGGGATACGCAGTATTTT. This gives the protein CATSRVRGDTQYF.

The chain recombines TRBV11-2 with TRBJ1-4; D is unclear. Germline lookup yields CDR1 SGHAT and CDR2 FQNNGV. V was shortened by 1 base and J by 7 bases, with 10 bases between the two germline ends. This CDR3 has 14 amino acids. The CDR3 loop reads CASSLVRGAEKLFF. CDR3 DNA sequence: TGTGCCAGCAGCTTAGTTCGGGGAGCTGAAAAACTGTTTTTT.

V is TRBV27 and J is TRBJ1-4; TRBD1 might be the D (5 bases). The length of the CDR3 is 17 residues. Germline-derived CDR1 and CDR2 are MNHEY and SMNVEV (reference sequence). With 5 bases removed from V and 7 bases from J, the gap between germline ends came to 23 bases. This chain's CDR3 is CASSPLPGREGSEKLFF. CDR3 coding DNA: TGTGCCAGCAGTCCCCTCCCAGGGAGGGAGGGGAGTGAAAAACTGTTTTTT.

V gene TRBV15 combines with J gene TRBJ2-7; 9 nucleotides line up with TRBD1. Germline V gene sequence: CDR1 LNHNV, CDR2 YYDKDF (reference sequence). The CDR3 contains 15 residues. After removal of 0 bases from V and 3 bases from J, the junction contained 3 bases not matched to a gene. As DNA, the CDR3 is TGTGCCACCAGCAGAGAACGGGACAGGGACTACGAGCAGTACTTC. Its translation is CATSRERDRDYEQYF.

V is TRBV4-3 and J is TRBJ1-4; TRBD1 aligns across 11 bases. Germline V gives CDR1 LGHNA, CDR2 YSLEER. After removal of 0 bases from V and 3 bases from J, the junction contained 6 bases not matched to a gene. The CDR3 totals 18 residues. The CDR3 here is CASSQDRTGGLSNEKLFF. CDR3 nucleotide sequence: TGCGCCAGCAGCCAAGACAGGACAGGGGGCCTTTCTAATGAAAAACTGTTTTTT.

This chain connects TRBV7-9 to TRBJ1-1; no clear D gene. V dropped 2 bases and J dropped 1 base, with 14 bases sitting between them. CDR1 is SEHNR and CDR2 is FQNEAQ in the germline V gene (reference sequence). The CDR3 runs 16 residues. The CDR3 DNA is TGTGCCAGCAGCTTAAGATCATTCGAGGAGAACACTGAAGCTTTCTTT. Amino acid sequence: CASSLRSFEENTEAFF.

This clone was recorded a few times. J is TRBJ2-7 and V is TRBV27; 8 positions match TRBD1. The CDR3 is made up of 13 amino acids. V trimming: 6 bases; J trimming: 5 bases; junction bases outside the gene matches: 6. Germline CDR1 is MNHEY and CDR2 is SMNVEV (reference sequence). The CDR3 bases are TGTGCCAGCAGCAGGACAGGGAGACACGAGCAGTACTTC. Amino acids: CASSRTGRHEQYF.

V usage is TRBV13 and J usage is TRBJ2-7; 9 nucleotides agree with TRBD2. Trimming took 6 bases from V and 2 from J; bases not matched to a gene: 14. The CDR3 is made up of 17 amino acids. CDR1 is PRHDT, CDR2 FYEKMQ, per germline (reference sequence). The CDR3 bases are TGTGCCAGCAGAAAACTAGCGGGCAAGATACTCACCTACGAGCAGTACTTC. This gives the protein CASRKLAGKILTYEQYF.

V gene TRBV29-1 combines with J gene TRBJ2-6; TRBD2 aligns across 8 bases. The germline V gene encodes CDR1 SQVTM and CDR2 ANQGSEA. The trim removed 0 bases at V and 0 bases at J, leaving 13 bases unmatched. The CDR3 is 20 residues long. CDR3 nucleotide sequence: TGCAGCGTTGAAGATCTACGGGAGGGGGACACAATCTCTGGGGCCAACGTCCTGACTTTC. It specifies CSVEDLREGDTISGANVLTF.

The V gene is TRBV10-3, the J gene TRBJ2-5; TRBD1 matches 9 bases. In germline, CDR1 is ENHRY, CDR2 SYGVKD. CDR3 length: 17 amino acids. Trimming took 10 bases from V and 1 from J; bases not matched to a gene: 16. Here the CDR3 reads CATRANRDREFQETQYF. The CDR3 DNA reads as TGTGCCACCAGGGCTAACCGGGACAGGGAATTCCAAGAGACCCAGTACTTC.

The chain links TRBV6-1 to TRBJ1-2; D uncertain. V shed 0 bases and J shed 2 bases, with 4 bases lying between them. Germline V lookup: CDR1 MNHNS, CDR2 SASEGT. This CDR3 is built from 13 residues. CDR3 protein: CASSEAANYGYTF. The CDR3, as DNA: TGTGCCAGCAGTGAAGCAGCAAACTATGGCTACACCTTC.

The chain uses TRBV19 and TRBJ2-4, with 8 bases identical to TRBD2. The length of the CDR3 is 13 residues. The germline V gene encodes CDR1 LNHDA and CDR2 SQIVND (reference sequence). V shed 0 bases and J 16 bases; nucleotides not matched to a gene: 8. CDR3: CASSIDGSGSVYF. The CDR3, as DNA: TGTGCCAGTAGTATAGACGGAAGCGGGAGTGTATACTTC.

The rearrangement joins TRBV30 to TRBJ1-5; 9 positions match TRBD1. CDR1 and CDR2 (germline): GTSNPN, SVGIG (reference sequence). CDR3 length: 14 residues. The ends lost 1 base at V and 7 bases at J; junction bases unmatched: 5. The CDR3 DNA is TGTGCCTGGAGTGACAGGGGGCGGGGGCAGCCCCAGCATTTT. Translated: CAWSDRGRGQPQHF.

V and J are TRBV25-1 and TRBJ1-4; D may be TRBD1 (5 bases). Germline assignment: CDR1 MGHDK and CDR2 SYGVNS. This CDR3 is built from 15 residues. V was shortened by 0 bases and J by 4 bases, with 9 bases between the two germline ends. The CDR3 spells CASSEYRGNNEKLFF. The CDR3 coding sequence is TGTGCCAGCAGTGAATATCGGGGGAATAATGAAAAACTGTTTTTT.

A single count supports this clone. The junction departs from the called germline gene at one end, perhaps through a read error. The rearrangement uses TRBV7-2 and TRBJ1-2, with 7 bases identical to TRBD1. CDR1 and CDR2 (germline): SGHTA, FQGNSA. This CDR3 is 13 amino acids long. CDR3 sequence reads: CASSLASTGTVSF. The CDR3 region has the DNA TGTGCCAGCAGCTTAGCCTCAACCGGGACAGTCAGCTTC.

V usage is TRBV4-1 and J usage is TRBJ2-1; D is possibly TRBD2 (6 bases). V was clipped by 4 bases and J by 2 bases, with 12 bases between them. CDR1 MGHRA and CDR2 YSYEKL come from the germline V gene. The CDR3 consists of 15 residues. CDR3 protein: CASSPIGRTYNEQFF. CDR3 DNA: TGCGCCAGCAGCCCCATCGGGAGAACCTACAATGAGCAGTTCTTC.

This sequence joins TRBV25-1 and TRBJ2-6, with D possibly matching TRBD2 (7 bases). V was clipped by 7 bases and J by 0 bases, with 16 bases between them. The CDR3 sequence is 17 residues long. Germline V CDR1 and CDR2: MGHDK, SYGVNS. CDR3 sequence: CASISWGGHSGANVLTF. CDR3 DNA: TGTGCCAGCATATCCTGGGGGGGCCACTCTGGGGCCAACGTCCTGACTTTC.

The gene calls are TRBV6-1 and TRBJ1-3; D gene uncertain. The CDR3 sequence is 12 residues long. The germline V and J ends were trimmed by 7 bases and 1 base, with 5 bases remaining between them. Germline V CDR1 and CDR2: MNHNS, SASEGT. CDR3 nucleotide sequence: TGTGCCAGCACTATTTCTGGAAACACCATATATTTT. It encodes CASTISGNTIYF.